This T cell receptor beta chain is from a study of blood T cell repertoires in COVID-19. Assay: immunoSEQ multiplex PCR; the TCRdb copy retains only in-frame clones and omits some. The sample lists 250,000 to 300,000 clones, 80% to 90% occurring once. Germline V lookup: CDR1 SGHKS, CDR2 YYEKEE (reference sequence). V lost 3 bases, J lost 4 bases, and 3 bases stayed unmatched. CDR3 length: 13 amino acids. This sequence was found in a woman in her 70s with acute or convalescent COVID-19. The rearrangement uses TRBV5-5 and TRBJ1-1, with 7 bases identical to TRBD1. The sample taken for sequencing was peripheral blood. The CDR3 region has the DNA TGTGCCAGCAGCTCAGGGGGAAGCACTGAAGCTTTCTTT. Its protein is CASSSGGSTEAFF.